This T cell receptor beta chain was sequenced in a study of vaccination and CD4 T cells after COVID-19. Study overall: Post-COVID draws followed diagnosis by a median around 97 days (range 35 to 161).

An Oncomine TCR Beta short-read assay was used to sequence the DNA from cultured CD4+ T cells. TCRdb fed the PCR reads into MiXCR, producing one record per CDR3 protein. In the table there are over 2,500 distinct CDR3 sequences, about 24% of which are singletons. Germline assignment: CDR1 DFQATT and CDR2 SNEGSKA (reference sequence). The V end was cut by 2 bases, the J end by 1 base, with 8 bases between. The CDR3 sequence is 13 residues long. The treatment denotes: approximately nine-day PBMC culture with coronavirus spike peptide pools or control peptides (ViraFEST assay). First, ViraFEST expanded antigen-specific T cells with peptide pools, and next it sequenced the TCRs. By share, this clonotype ranks as large. Its target is unknown.

The sample in question was CD4+ T cells from blood, cultured in vitro, obtained after SARS-CoV-2 vaccination. The chain carries TRBV20-1 and TRBJ1-1; perhaps TRBD1 as D (6 bases). The TCR originated in a human donor who had recovered from COVID-19. This CDR3 is CSARRGRNTEAFF. CDR3 bases: TGCAGTGCTAGAAGGGGGAGGAACACTGAAGCTTTCTTT.